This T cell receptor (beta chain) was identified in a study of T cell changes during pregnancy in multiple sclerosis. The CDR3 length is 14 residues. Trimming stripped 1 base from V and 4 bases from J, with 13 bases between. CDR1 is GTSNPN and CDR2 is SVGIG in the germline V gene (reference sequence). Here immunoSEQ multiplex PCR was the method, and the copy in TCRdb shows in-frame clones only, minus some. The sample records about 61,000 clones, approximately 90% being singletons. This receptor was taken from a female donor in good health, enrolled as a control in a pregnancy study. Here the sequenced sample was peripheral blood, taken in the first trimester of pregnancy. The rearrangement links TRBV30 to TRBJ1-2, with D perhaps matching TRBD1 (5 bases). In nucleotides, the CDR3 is TGTGCCTGGAGTGGTGGAGGGGCGATCTATGGCTACACCTTC. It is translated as CAWSGGGAIYGYTF.